The 5 T cell receptor beta chains listed next were all sequenced from one sample in a study of human T cells and chemical hapten exposure. Regarding time point: patch test 3, about 24 weeks after DPC sensitization. As for treatment: therapeutic diphenylcyclopropenone sensitization with weekly scalp DPC. TCRdb independently ran MiXCR on the RACE reads; one entry per CDR3 protein. The table shows roughly 200,000 distinct CDR3 sequences, with 20% to 25% occurring only once. Specimen: whole blood, collected in connection with sensitization to the hapten diphenylcyclopropenone (DPC). These receptors all stem from a woman between 35 and 50 years old with alopecia areata. Some clones in this sample may be carry-over from other donors' samples.

The gene calls are TRBV18 and TRBJ1-5, with D possibly TRBD1 on 6 matching bases. The V end was cut by 0 bases, the J end by 6 bases, with 12 bases between. Germline V gives CDR1 KGHSH, CDR2 LQKENI. The CDR3 covers 15 residues. As DNA, the CDR3 is TGTGCCAGCTCACCACCTTTGGGGGCAGGTCAGCCCCAGCATTTT. This encodes CASSPPLGAGQPQHF.

This clonotype was counted a few times. V gene TRBV12-2 combines with J gene TRBJ1-1; the tabulated D call, TRBD1, remains unverified against the DNA. TRBV12-2 is recorded as a pseudogene. The CDR3 is 16 amino acids. This CDR3 reads CASHLGPGQKNTEAFF. CDR3 coding DNA: TGTGCAAGTCACCTAGGACCGGGACAGAAGAACACTGAAGCTTTCTTT.

The chain carries TRBV6-6 and TRBJ1-5; D possibly corresponds to TRBD1 (6 bases). The V end lost 5 bases, the J end lost 6 bases, and 23 bases lay between the germline ends. Germline CDR1 is MNHNY and CDR2 is SVGAGI (reference sequence). The length of the CDR3 is 17 residues. The CDR3 loop is CASSPGRGARISQPQHF. CDR3 nucleotides: TGTGCCAGCAGTCCTGGGAGGGGGGCGCGGATAAGTCAGCCCCAGCATTTT.

Only a few counts were recorded for this clonotype. J is TRBJ1-4 and V is TRBV7-2; a possible D gene is TRBD1 (5 bases). Trimming pared 8 bases from V and 7 bases from J, leaving 17 bases between. Germline loops: CDR1 SGHTA, CDR2 FQGNSA. CDR3 length: 14 amino acids. The CDR3 reads CASSRKMGGEKLFF. The DNA of the CDR3 is TGTGCCAGCTCCCGCAAGATGGGGGGTGAAAAACTGTTTTTT.

The genes are TRBV23-1 and TRBJ2-5, with TRBD2 as a possible D gene (5 bases). TRBV23-1 is marked as an open reading frame, function uncertain. Trimming removed 1 base at V and 4 bases at J, with 7 bases between. This CDR3 spans 13 amino acids. CDR3 region: CASSQCGGETQYF. CDR3 nucleotide sequence: TGCGCCAGCAGTCAATGCGGAGGAGAGACCCAGTACTTC.